This TCR beta chain was identified in a study of CD4 T cells in relation to SARS-CoV-2 and coronaviruses. V lost 2 bases to trimming and J lost 8 bases, with 12 bases between them. Germline values: CDR1 LGHDT, CDR2 YNNKEL (reference sequence). This CDR3 contains 13 residues. CD4+ T cells from unexposed donors were obtained before the COVID-19 pandemic (2011-2018). The cells were cultured for around ten days before CD4+ T cells were isolated. Concerning this clone itself: Antigen unknown.

Clones were sequenced by immunoSEQ multiplex PCR, and TCRdb holds only the in-frame ones, with some missing. The profile covers roughly 21,000 clones, with more than 60% appearing a single time and around 15% taken by the ten largest. Sequencing was performed on CD4+ T cells from PBMCs, cultured in vitro. This chain uses TRBV3-1 (or the pseudogene TRBV3-2) with TRBJ1-2; a possible D gene is TRBD1 (5 bases). The origin of this receptor is a human donor in good health. CDR3 DNA sequence: TGTGCCAGCAGCCAACGAGAGGGGAACGGCTACACCTTC. It encodes CASSQREGNGYTF.